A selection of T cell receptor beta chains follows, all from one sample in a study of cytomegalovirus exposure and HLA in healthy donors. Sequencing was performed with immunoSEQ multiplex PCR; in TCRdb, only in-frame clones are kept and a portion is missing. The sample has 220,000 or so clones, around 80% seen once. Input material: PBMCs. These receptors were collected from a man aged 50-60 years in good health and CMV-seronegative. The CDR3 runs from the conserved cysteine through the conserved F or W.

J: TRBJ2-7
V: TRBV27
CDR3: CASSHSGTQYEQYF

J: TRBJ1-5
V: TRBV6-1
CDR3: CASSDLRDRGNQPQHF

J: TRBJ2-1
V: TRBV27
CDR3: CASSLSIGTSGVEQFF

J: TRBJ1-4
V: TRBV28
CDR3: CASSHRGGKLFF

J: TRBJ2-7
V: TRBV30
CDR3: CAWSGQGYEQYF

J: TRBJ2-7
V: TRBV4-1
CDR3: CASSHLSWGESYEQYF

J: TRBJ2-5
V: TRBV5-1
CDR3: CASSSHGDQETQYF

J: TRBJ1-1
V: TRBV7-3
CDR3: CASSPRTGTEAFF

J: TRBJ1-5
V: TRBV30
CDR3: CAWSVRGSNQPQHF

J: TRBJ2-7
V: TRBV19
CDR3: CASSREKAYEQYF

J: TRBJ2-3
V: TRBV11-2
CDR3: CASSLIQGDTQYF

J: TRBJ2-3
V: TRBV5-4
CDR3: CASSFAGQDTQYF

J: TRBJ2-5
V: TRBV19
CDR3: CASSIGAGIQGTQYF

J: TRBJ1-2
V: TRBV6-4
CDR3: CASSEWRARGYTF

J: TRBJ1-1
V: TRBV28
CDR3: CASNGRQGMRAAFF

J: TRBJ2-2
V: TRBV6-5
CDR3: CASSSDRGTGELFF

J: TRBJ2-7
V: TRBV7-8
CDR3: CASSSTGERLYF

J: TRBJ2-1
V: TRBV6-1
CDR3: CASSARAGGNNEQFF

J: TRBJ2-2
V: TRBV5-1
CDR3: CASSMGPGAGELFF

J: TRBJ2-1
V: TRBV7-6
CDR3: CASSKGGLSYNEQFF

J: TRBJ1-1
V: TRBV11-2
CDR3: CASSGQKGDTEAFF

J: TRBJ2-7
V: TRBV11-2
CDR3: CASSLTTGGGQYF

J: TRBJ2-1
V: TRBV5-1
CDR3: CASSPGLEIDEQFF

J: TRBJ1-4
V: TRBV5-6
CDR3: CASSLEGATNEKLFF

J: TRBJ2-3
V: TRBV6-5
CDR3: CASFEPGFGDTQYF

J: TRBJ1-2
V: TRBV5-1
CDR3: CASSLGTGVDYGYTF

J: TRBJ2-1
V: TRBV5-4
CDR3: CASSWRGGNEQFF

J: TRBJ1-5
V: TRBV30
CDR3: CAWSGTASNQPQHF

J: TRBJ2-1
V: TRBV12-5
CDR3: CASGSGTSGSDEQFF

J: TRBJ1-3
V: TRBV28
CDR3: CASSRGWDTIYF

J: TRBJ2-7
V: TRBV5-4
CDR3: CASSLGQGENYEQYF

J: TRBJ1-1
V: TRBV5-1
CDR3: CASSLTGRMDTEAFF

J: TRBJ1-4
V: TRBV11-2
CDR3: CASSSGRGGEKLFF

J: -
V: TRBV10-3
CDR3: CAISQGAPGTSANEQYF

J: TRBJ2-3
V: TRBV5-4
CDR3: CASSAGLAGSTDTQYF

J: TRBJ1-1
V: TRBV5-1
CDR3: CASSLGLTTGEAFF

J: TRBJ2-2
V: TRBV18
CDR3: CASSPPVAGNTGELFF

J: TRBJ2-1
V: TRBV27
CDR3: CASSSNSGRGNDEQFF

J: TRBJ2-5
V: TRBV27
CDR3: CASSLLAGETQYF

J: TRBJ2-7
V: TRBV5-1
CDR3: CASSFGYEQYF

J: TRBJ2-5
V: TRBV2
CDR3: CASSLAGYQETQYF

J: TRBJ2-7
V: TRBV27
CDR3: CASRGSGRSYEQYF

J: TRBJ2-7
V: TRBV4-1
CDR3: CASSQDQGYEQYF

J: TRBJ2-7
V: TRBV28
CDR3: CASNRAREQYF

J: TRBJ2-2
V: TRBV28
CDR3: CASSPSGRITGELFF

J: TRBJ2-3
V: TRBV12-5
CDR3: CASGFFAGSGTDTQYF

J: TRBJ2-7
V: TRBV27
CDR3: CASSLQQGPYEQYF

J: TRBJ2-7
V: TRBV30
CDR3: CAWIIPGLSSYEQYF

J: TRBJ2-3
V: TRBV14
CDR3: CASSQASGSGSTQYF

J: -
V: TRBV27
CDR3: CASSEQGIFYEQYF

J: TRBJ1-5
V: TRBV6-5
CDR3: CASNPRKGRYQPQHF

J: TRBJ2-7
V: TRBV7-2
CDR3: CASSLGGTGALYEQYF